This is a list of T cell receptor beta chains from one sample in a study of naive and memory T cell subsets. Using its own MiXCR run on the UMI-ligation and nested PCR reads, TCRdb lists one record per CDR3 protein. The sample yields around 160,000 distinct CDR3 sequences, approximately 15% seen once. The sequencing sample was made of naive CD4+ T cells from blood. All receptors come from a human donor in good health. The CDR3 runs from the conserved cysteine through the conserved F or W. A D gene is named only where the DNA matches it firmly. A row's size may be missing; if present it is once, few, many or a size class.

- | TRBJ2-3 | TRBV12-3/TRBV12-4 | - | CASSTRTPGGTDTQYF | TGTGCCAGCAGTACCAGGACACCTGGGGGCACAGATACGCAGTATTTT
TRBD1 | TRBJ2-7 | TRBV5-1 | few | CASSFGTGEPYEQYF | TGCGCCAGCAGCTTCGGGACAGGAGAGCCCTACGAGCAGTACTTC
- | TRBJ2-3 | TRBV20-1 | - | CSAIKGVSSTDTQYF | TGCAGTGCGATAAAAGGCGTGTCTAGCACAGATACGCAGTATTTT
- | TRBJ2-7 | TRBV4-1 | few | CASSQHYQSSYEQYF | TGCGCCAGCAGCCAACATTACCAGAGCTCCTACGAGCAGTACTTC
TRBD1 | TRBJ2-3 | TRBV5-5 | - | CASSSTLQGADTQYF | TGTGCCAGCAGCAGCACGCTACAGGGGGCAGATACGCAGTATTTT
- | TRBJ1-1 | TRBV7-3 | - | CASSRVNRGTEAFF | TGTGCCAGCAGTCGCGTTAATAGGGGCACTGAAGCTTTCTTT
- | TRBJ1-2 | TRBV7-9 | - | CASNMRQGNGYTF | TGTGCCAGCAACATGCGCCAGGGTAATGGCTACACCTTC
- | TRBJ1-1 | TRBV18 | many | CASSPDIDEAFF | TGTGCCAGCTCACCGGACATTGATGAAGCTTTCTTT
- | TRBJ1-5 | TRBV20-1 | - | CSASLSSNQPQHF | TGCAGTGCTAGTCTCAGTAGCAATCAGCCCCAGCATTTT
- | TRBJ1-1 | TRBV27 | few | CASSLLSGNTEAFF | TGTGCCAGCAGCCTACTCTCCGGGAACACTGAAGCTTTCTTT
TRBD1 | TRBJ1-4 | TRBV5-1 | few | CASSLGTGDEKLFF | TGCGCCAGCAGCCTAGGGACAGGGGATGAAAAACTGTTTTTT
- | TRBJ2-7 | TRBV20-1 | - | CSARDQGVYERREQYF | TGCAGTGCTAGAGATCAAGGGGTATATGAAAGGCGCGAGCAGTACTTC
- | TRBJ1-1 | TRBV10-3 | few | CAISGLGAKNTEAFF | TGTGCCATCAGTGGCCTGGGGGCGAAGAACACTGAAGCTTTCTTT
TRBD2 | TRBJ2-1 | TRBV18 | few | CASPGLADTYNEQFF | TGTGCCAGCCCCGGACTAGCGGACACCTACAATGAGCAGTTCTTC
TRBD2 | TRBJ2-7 | TRBV7-3 | few | CASSLAAGAYEQYF | TGTGCCAGCAGCTTAGCGGCGGGAGCCTACGAGCAGTACTTC
- | TRBJ2-5 | TRBV20-1 | few | CSGQAGRETQYF | TGCAGTGGGCAAGCGGGTCGGGAGACCCAGTACTTC
TRBD1 | TRBJ2-2 | TRBV20-1 | few | CSAKRTGGTGELFF | TGCAGTGCCAAGAGGACAGGGGGTACCGGGGAGCTGTTTTTT
TRBD1 | TRBJ2-1 | TRBV6-5 | - | CASSYIGQGSYNEQFF | TGTGCCAGCAGTTACATCGGACAGGGGTCCTACAATGAGCAGTTCTTC
TRBD2 | TRBJ2-3 | TRBV29-1 | - | CSVGKTSGRPTDTQYF | TGCAGCGTCGGAAAGACTAGCGGGAGGCCAACAGATACGCAGTATTTT
- | TRBJ1-1 | TRBV28 | - | CASSLGTAVEAFF | TGTGCCAGCAGTTTAGGTACAGCGGTTGAAGCTTTCTTT
- | TRBJ2-3 | TRBV7-2 | few | CASSLAGVPTDTQYF | TGTGCCAGCAGCTTAGCGGGAGTCCCCACAGATACGCAGTATTTT
- | TRBJ2-1 | TRBV5-1 | - | CASSLVQTSYNEQFF | TGCGCCAGCAGCTTGGTACAAACCTCCTACAATGAGCAGTTCTTC
TRBD1 | TRBJ2-7 | TRBV18 | few | CASSPGTAAYEQYF | TGTGCCAGCTCACCAGGGACAGCTGCCTACGAGCAGTACTTC
- | TRBJ2-1 | TRBV28 | - | CASSSPGLGQFF | TGTGCCAGCAGTTCGCCAGGGTTGGGGCAGTTCTTC
TRBD1 | TRBJ1-2 | TRBV28 | - | CASSPWTGGFDGYTF | TGTGCCAGCAGTCCGTGGACAGGGGGGTTTGATGGCTACACCTTC
- | TRBJ1-5 | TRBV19 | few | CASSMERGGRQPQHF | TGTGCCAGTAGTATGGAGAGGGGGGGACGGCAGCCCCAGCATTTT
- | TRBJ2-3 | TRBV18 | few | CASSPPTAADTQYF | TGTGCCAGCTCACCACCCACGGCTGCAGATACGCAGTATTTT